This record concerns one TCR beta chain sequence. The data belong to a study of blood T cell repertoires in COVID-19. Data came from immunoSEQ multiplex PCR; TCRdb stores just in-frame clones and leaves some out. Of roughly 350,000 clones in the sample, 70% to 90% were seen once. V lost 5 bases, J lost 2 bases, and 3 bases stayed unmatched. The CDR3 runs 15 residues. Per germline, CDR1 LNHDA and CDR2 SQIVND (reference sequence). The receptor's source is a woman aged 45-60 years with active or convalescent COVID-19. The chain couples TRBV19 to TRBJ2-6, with TRBD1 matching over 7 bases. Material for sequencing was peripheral blood. DNA of the CDR3: TGTGCCAGTAGTTCGACAGGGACTGGGGCCAACGTCCTGACTTTC. Translated, it gives CASSSTGTGANVLTF.